Below, 16 T cell receptor beta chains from the same sample are listed, as sequenced in a study of CD8 T cells in ankylosing spondylitis. Their cognate antigens are unknown. TCRdb called the 5' RACE reads again in MiXCR, with one record for every CDR3 protein. The sample carries 350,000 to 550,000 distinct CDR3 sequences, more than 25% recorded once. Whole-study findings and limits: There was a TCR beta motif, made of fewer than 10 highly homologous variants, that appeared characteristic of ankylosing spondylitis blood.

Source material: blood, either unsorted or a sorted T cell fraction (not recorded which). The receptors come from a male donor with ankylosing spondylitis.

In this sample, this clonotype turned up a few times. The chain carries TRBV10-3 and TRBJ1-6; D remains ambiguous. Looked up from germline, CDR1 is ENHRY and CDR2 is SYGVKD. The CDR3 length is 14 residues. The V end was cut by 10 bases, the J end by 4 bases, with 14 bases between. DNA of the CDR3: TGTGCCACCAAAAGGAGGGCTTATAATTCACCCCTCCACTTT. Its translation is CATKRRAYNSPLHF.

The rearrangement joins TRBV20-1 to TRBJ2-7; either TRBD1 or TRBD2 may fit D (5 bases each). Trimming pared 5 bases from V and 0 bases from J, leaving 17 bases between. The germline V gene encodes CDR1 DFQATT and CDR2 SNEGSKA (reference sequence). This CDR3 is 15 amino acids long. The DNA of the CDR3 is TGCAGTGCTTTCCAGGGTGGGAGCGGCTCCTACGAGCAGTACTTC. This sequence encodes CSAFQGGSGSYEQYF.

The chain combines TRBV15 with TRBJ1-5; D ambiguous. The V gene lost 0 bases and the J gene lost 1 base, with 4 bases spanning the gap. Germline V CDR1 and CDR2: LNHNV, YYDKDF (reference sequence). This CDR3 spans 14 amino acids. The CDR3 sequence is CATSRDRSNQPQHF. The DNA for the CDR3 is TGTGCCACCAGCAGAGATCGGAGCAATCAGCCCCAGCATTTT.

This clonotype was counted a few times. This chain's CDR3 is CASSLFSGNTIYF. CDR3 coding DNA: TGTGCCAGCAGTTTATTTTCGGGAAACACCATATATTTT. The rearrangement joins TRBV12-3 or TRBV12-4 to TRBJ1-3; D uncertain. This CDR3 comprises 13 residues. V lost 2 bases, J lost 4 bases, and 6 bases lay in between.

This clonotype was detected once. The V gene is TRBV5-6, the J gene TRBJ2-3; D might be TRBD1 (5 bases). V was shortened by 0 bases and J by 5 bases, with 10 bases between the two germline ends. The CDR3 has 14 amino acids. Germline V CDR1 and CDR2: SGHDT, YYEEEE. The CDR3 loop is CASSLAQGVDTQYF. The DNA of the CDR3 is TGTGCCAGCAGCTTGGCCCAGGGCGTAGATACGCAGTATTTT.

The rearrangement links TRBV2 to TRBJ2-7; possibly TRBD1 for D (7 bases). The CDR3 is 14 residues long. The germline V and J ends were trimmed by 5 bases and 4 bases, with 15 bases remaining between them. In germline, CDR1 is SNHLY, CDR2 FYNNEI. The CDR3 DNA reads TGTGCCAGCAGTTCCTCGGGGGACAGATACGAGCAGTACTTC. Translating it yields CASSSSGDRYEQYF.

This clonotype was seen more than once but under ten times. This chain joins TRBV20-1 and TRBJ2-5; 9 positions match TRBD2. CDR1 is DFQATT, CDR2 SNEGSKA, per germline (reference sequence). The V gene end was trimmed by 3 bases and the J gene end by 0 bases; junction bases not matched to a gene: 8. This CDR3 has 16 residues. CDR3 sequence (DNA): TGCAGTGCTAGTCAACCTAGCGGGACCTACCAAGAGACCCAGTACTTC. Translated, it gives CSASQPSGTYQETQYF.

This chain connects TRBV15 to TRBJ2-6; no definite D call. The V end lost 0 bases, the J end lost 0 bases, and 9 bases lay between the germline ends. Germline CDR1 reads LNHNV; CDR2 reads YYDKDF (reference sequence). The CDR3 loop spans 17 amino acids. The DNA of the CDR3 is TGTGCCACCAGCAGAGAAGGACCGAGCTCTGGGGCCAACGTCCTGACTTTC. This gives the protein CATSREGPSSGANVLTF.

This clonotype was found many times. The CDR3 DNA reads as TGTGCCAGCAGCCTCGCTGGTACGCAGTATTTT. Its translation is CASSLAGTQYF. The V call is TRBV28, the J call TRBJ2-3; D remains unclear. V was pared by 6 bases and J by 8 bases, with 9 bases between. The CDR3 is made up of 11 amino acids. The germline V gene encodes CDR1 MDHEN and CDR2 SYDVKM.

The gene calls are TRBV5-1 and TRBJ2-1; D unclear. In germline, CDR1 is SGHRS, CDR2 YFSETQ. The V end lost 7 bases, the J end lost 7 bases, and 15 bases lay between the germline ends. This CDR3 contains 13 residues. Here the CDR3 reads CASHTTARNEQFF. The CDR3 DNA sequence: TGCGCCAGCCACACCACAGCAAGGAATGAGCAGTTCTTC.

The V gene is TRBV7-9, the J gene TRBJ2-7; D not certain. The V end was cut by 1 base, the J end by 6 bases, with 7 bases between. From germline, CDR1 is SEHNR and CDR2 FQNEAQ (reference sequence). The CDR3 spans 12 residues. CDR3 bases: TGTGCCAGCAGCTTAGATGGTCCCGAGCAGTACGTC. It codes for CASSLDGPEQYV.

J is TRBJ2-1 and V is TRBV20-1, with D hard to call. This CDR3 is 12 amino acids long. The ends were cut back, 5 bases at V and 6 bases at J, with 11 bases in the middle. Germline loops: CDR1 DFQATT, CDR2 SNEGSKA (reference sequence). This CDR3 is CSAYVAGNEQFF. DNA of the CDR3: TGCAGTGCTTATGTAGCAGGCAATGAGCAGTTCTTC.

This clonotype was observed a few times. This chain joins TRBV24-1 and TRBJ1-5; TRBD1 matches at 7 bases. The CDR3 totals 13 residues. Per germline, CDR1 KGHDR and CDR2 SFDVKD. The trim removed 9 bases at V and 1 base at J, leaving 2 bases unmatched. The CDR3: CATGGQSNQPQHF. CDR3 coding DNA: TGTGCCACCGGGGGACAGAGCAATCAGCCCCAGCATTTT.

The chain couples TRBV12-3 or TRBV12-4 to TRBJ1-5; 9 positions agree with TRBD1. This CDR3 is built from 15 residues. V trimming: 6 bases; J trimming: 3 bases; junction bases outside the gene matches: 6. This CDR3 reads CASSRQGGYNQPQHF. DNA of the CDR3: TGTGCCAGCAGCCGACAGGGGGGTTACAATCAGCCCCAGCATTTT.

This clonotype has a handful of counts. The V and J genes are TRBV5-1 and TRBJ2-7; D gene unclear. This CDR3 contains 11 residues. V dropped 7 bases and J dropped 2 bases, with 7 bases sitting between them. Germline CDR1 is SGHRS and CDR2 is YFSETQ. CDR3 in DNA: TGCGCCAGCGCTGGGGCCTACGAGCAGTACGTC. Translated: CASAGAYEQYV.

The chain employs TRBV12-3 or TRBV12-4 and TRBJ1-5; 8 nucleotides agree with TRBD1. Trimming cost V 6 bases and J 9 bases; bases outside gene matches: 7. The CDR3 loop spans 13 amino acids. The CDR3 is CASREQGEGPQHF. For the CDR3, the DNA is TGTGCCAGCAGGGAACAGGGGGAAGGGCCCCAGCATTTT.